This TCR beta chain is from a study of shared T cell receptors in the human thymus. The CDR3 consists of 15 residues. With 6 bases clipped from V and 5 bases from J, the junction kept 12 bases outside the gene matches. Germline CDR1 and CDR2: MDHEN and SYDVKM. Sequenced by immunoSEQ multiplex PCR; TCRdb stores in-frame clones only, minus some. The sample shows approximately 580,000 clones, more than 75% of them seen only once. These data were also filed under a second study, of human thymus T cells.

The source material was thymocytes. This TCR was recovered from a boy younger than two with a congenital heart defect. The chain recombines TRBV28 with TRBJ1-1, with 7 bases matching TRBD1. CDR3 protein: CASRGEGGQGTEAFF. CDR3 in DNA: TGTGCCAGCAGAGGGGAAGGGGGCCAGGGAACTGAAGCTTTCTTT.